These 18 T cell receptor beta chains came from one sample sequenced in a study of CD4 T cells in relation to SARS-CoV-2 and coronaviruses. Only in-frame clones appear in the TCRdb table, and some are missing; sequencing was by immunoSEQ multiplex PCR. The data show under 25,000 clones, 76% seen once. The unexposed donors gave CD4+ T cells in about 2010-2019, prior to COVID-19. After about ten days of culture, CD4+ T cells were isolated. These receptors' targets are unknown. Sequencing was performed on CD4+ T cells from PBMCs, cultured in vitro. All receptors come from a human donor in good health.

The gene calls are TRBV20-1 and TRBJ2-3, with D possibly TRBD2 on 6 matching bases. The CDR3 loop spans 14 amino acids. V lost 3 bases and J lost 6, with 16 bases in between. Germline loops: CDR1 DFQATT, CDR2 SNEGSKA (reference sequence). CDR3 sequence reads: CSASDGGERDTQYF. CDR3 nucleotide sequence: TGCAGTGCTAGTGATGGCGGGGAAAGGGATACGCAGTATTTT.

This clone appeared once. The J gene is TRBJ1-5, the V gene TRBV19; D gene unclear. The CDR3 covers 15 residues. CDR1 LNHDA and CDR2 SQIVND come from the germline V gene (reference sequence). The V end was cut by 3 bases, the J end by 0 bases, with 9 bases between. CDR3 nucleotide sequence: TGTGCCAGTAGTATCCCGCAAGATAGCAATCAGCCCCAGCATTTT. Translated: CASSIPQDSNQPQHF.

This clone was recorded a few times. The chain recombines TRBV4-3 with TRBJ1-2, with TRBD1 identical over 10 bases. The V and J ends lost 5 bases and 3 bases, in that order; junction bases with no gene match: 9. Per the germline V gene, CDR1 is LGHNA and CDR2 is YSLEER. CDR3 size: 16 residues. For the CDR3, the DNA is TGCGCCAGCAGCGACCGGGACAGGGGACTTGACTATGGCTACACCTTC. The encoded protein is CASSDRDRGLDYGYTF.

V gene TRBV27 combines with J gene TRBJ2-7; D is perhaps TRBD2 (6 bases). Between the trimmed V and J ends, which lost 3 bases and 7 bases, there was a span of 19 bases. The germline V gene encodes CDR1 MNHEY and CDR2 SMNVEV (reference sequence). The CDR3 length is 15 residues. The CDR3 loop is CASSFRWRDVWEQYF. The CDR3 bases are TGTGCCAGCAGTTTTAGGTGGCGGGATGTTTGGGAGCAGTACTTC.

The chain uses TRBV10-3 and TRBJ1-5, with 7 bases aligning to TRBD1. Germline V gives CDR1 ENHRY, CDR2 SYGVKD. The CDR3 spans 17 residues. V lost 8 bases, J lost 2 bases, and 15 bases stayed unmatched. This CDR3 is CAISLRDSVEGNQPQHF. As DNA, the CDR3 is TGTGCCATCTCCCTCCGGGACAGCGTAGAGGGCAATCAGCCCCAGCATTTT.

This clone was picked up a small number of times. The chain has TRBV6-4 and TRBJ1-3; possibly TRBD1 for D (6 bases). The CDR3 contains 17 residues. Germline assignment: CDR1 MRHNA and CDR2 SNTAGT. V was pared by 3 bases and J by 2 bases, with 17 bases between. In nucleotides, the CDR3 is TGTGCCAGCAGTGAAGGCCCGGCAGGGGCGACTGGAAACACCATATATTTT. Protein sequence: CASSEGPAGATGNTIYF.

This rearrangement joins TRBV7-2 to TRBJ2-3; 10 bases are shared with TRBD1. V lost 5 bases and J lost 5; bases outside the gene matches: 4. CDR3 length: 14 amino acids. From germline, CDR1 is SGHTA and CDR2 FQGNSA. This CDR3 is CASSRTGGRDTQYF. The CDR3 coding sequence is TGTGCCAGCAGCCGGACAGGGGGGAGAGATACGCAGTATTTT. The whole variable domain, filled in from reference TRBV7-2 and TRBJ2-3, reads GAGVSQSPSNKVTEKGKDVELRCDPISGHTALYWYRQSLGQGLEFLIYFQGNSAPDKSGLPSDRFSAERTGGSVSTLTIQRTQQEDSAVYLCASSRTGGRDTQYFGPGTRLTVL.

This clone was seen a few times. This sequence joins TRBV30 and TRBJ2-1, with D uncertain. The ends were cut back, 1 base at V and 6 bases at J, with 7 bases in the middle. CDR1 and CDR2 from the germline V gene are GTSNPN and SVGIG (reference sequence). This CDR3 comprises 12 residues. The CDR3 sequence is CAWSDHPNEQFF. The CDR3, as DNA: TGTGCCTGGAGTGACCACCCCAATGAGCAGTTCTTC.

The chain couples TRBV10-3 to TRBJ2-5; TRBD2 aligns across 10 bases. V dropped 10 bases and J dropped 3; count of bases not matched to a gene: 5. The CDR3 contains 13 residues. Germline V gene lookup returns CDR1 ENHRY and CDR2 SYGVKD. Here the CDR3 reads CASRTSGKETQYF. The CDR3 coding sequence is TGTGCCAGCCGGACTAGCGGTAAAGAGACCCAGTACTTC.

This clone was detected a few times. CDR3 loop: CASSQGARNGYTF. The DNA for the CDR3 is TGTGCCAGCAGCCAGGGGGCACGTAACGGCTACACCTTC. The V gene is TRBV3-1 (or the pseudogene TRBV3-2), the J gene TRBJ1-2; TRBD1 is a possible D gene (6 bases). V lost 3 bases and J 8 bases, leaving 13 bases between the germline ends. Germline CDR1 and CDR2: LGHDT and YNNKEL (reference sequence). The CDR3 has 13 amino acids.

V gene TRBV3-1 (or the pseudogene TRBV3-2) combines with J gene TRBJ1-3; D remains unclear. This CDR3 has 14 amino acids. V lost 3 bases to trimming and J lost 2 bases, with 8 bases between them. Germline lookup yields CDR1 LGHDT and CDR2 YNNKEL (reference sequence). CDR3 bases: TGTGCCAGCAGCCAGGGGATCCCTGGAAACACCATATATTTT. This codes for CASSQGIPGNTIYF.

This clone has just one count. The chain links TRBV11-2 to TRBJ1-6; 7 bases match TRBD1. The V gene's germline CDR1 is SGHAT and CDR2 FQNNGV. This CDR3 spans 15 amino acids. V lost 3 bases to trimming and J lost 14 bases; unmatched junction nucleotides: 13. CDR3 sequence (DNA): TGTGCCAGCAGCTTTGAACAGGGGTCCCTATCGACCCTCCACTTT. Translation: CASSFEQGSLSTLHF.

V and J are TRBV14 and TRBJ1-6; D is unresolved. Trimming took off 4 bases at V and 12 bases at J, with 13 bases between the two ends. Germline CDR1 reads SGHDN; CDR2 reads FVKESK. This CDR3 has 13 amino acids. CDR3 sequence (DNA): TGTGCCAGCAGCCTTGCTACCCGGGGACCCCTCCACTTT. Its protein is CASSLATRGPLHF.

This clone was picked up a small number of times. The CDR3 DNA reads as TGTGCCAGCAGTTCCTACCGAGGGGAGGTTGGAAACACCATATATTTT. Protein product: CASSSYRGEVGNTIYF. V gene TRBV27 combines with J gene TRBJ1-3; D possibly corresponds to TRBD1 (5 bases). This CDR3 comprises 16 residues. V lost 4 bases and J lost 3, with 16 bases in between. Germline V gene lookup returns CDR1 MNHEY and CDR2 SMNVEV (reference sequence).

The V gene is TRBV19, the J gene TRBJ1-2; D gene uncertain. Trimming removed 3 bases from V and 4 bases from J, with 9 bases in between. Germline CDR1 and CDR2: LNHDA and SQIVND (reference sequence). This CDR3 has 13 amino acids. The CDR3 DNA follows: TGTGCCAGTAGTATTGGCAGAACCTATGGCTACACCTTC. Translation gives CASSIGRTYGYTF.

The V call is TRBV7-9, the J call TRBJ2-2; D is ambiguous. The V gene lost 2 bases and the J gene lost 3 bases, with 7 bases spanning the gap. The CDR3 covers 14 residues. The germline gives CDR1 SEHNR, CDR2 FQNEAQ (reference sequence). CDR3 bases: TGTGCCAGCAGCTTATTCGGGTACACCGGGGAGCTGTTTTTT. Protein: CASSLFGYTGELFF. The full variable domain, in which reference TRBV7-9 and TRBJ2-2 provide the parts outside the CDR3, is DTGVSQNPRHKITKRGQNVTFRCDPISEHNRLYWYRQTLGQGPEFLTYFQNEAQLEKSRLLSDRFSAERPKGSFSTLEIQRTEQGDSAMYLCASSLFGYTGELFFGEGSRLTVL.

V usage is TRBV18 and J usage is TRBJ1-2, with TRBD1 identical over 8 bases. The germline CDR1 and CDR2 sequences are KGHSH and LQKENI. There are 12 residues in the CDR3. With V trimmed by 6 bases and J by 8 bases, 5 bases remained unmatched. CDR3: CASSSDRGGYTF. The CDR3 DNA follows: TGTGCCAGCTCGTCTGACAGGGGCGGCTACACCTTC.

This clone has just one count. The gene calls are TRBV11-1 and TRBJ1-1, with unresolved D. V gave up 3 bases and J gave up 5 bases, with 10 bases separating them. This CDR3 region has 13 residues. Germline V gene data show CDR1 as SGHAT and CDR2 as FQDESV (reference sequence). As DNA, the CDR3 is TGTGCCAGCAGCTTGGTAGAGGGAACTGAAGCTTTCTTT. Translation: CASSLVEGTEAFF.